A single sample is the source of the 23 T cell receptor beta chains below, sequenced in a study of beta chain features in type 1 diabetes. Every bit of the isolated RNA underwent reverse transcription, so sequencing read expressed TCRB transcripts. Only in-frame clones appear in the TCRdb table, and some are missing; sequencing was by immunoSEQ multiplex PCR. The sample includes 250,000 or so clones, more than 65% seen only once; the top ten take 0.053%. Input material: naive CD4+ T cells from blood. These receptors all come from a man aged 25-40 years in good health.

The chain has TRBV20-1 and TRBJ2-5; D is perhaps TRBD2 (6 bases). There are 11 residues in the CDR3. CDR1 and CDR2 (germline): DFQATT, SNEGSKA (reference sequence). CDR3 DNA: TGCTGTGGGGGGAGCCGGGAGACCCAGTACTTC. It is translated as CCGGSRETQYF.

This chain uses TRBV25-1 with TRBJ1-3; no clear D. The germline gives CDR1 MGHDK, CDR2 SYGVNS. This CDR3 has 14 residues. Deletions cut 5 bases from V and 2 bases from J, with 10 bases between. CDR3 region: CASSSEPAGNTIYF. DNA of the CDR3: TGTGCCAGCAGTTCGGAACCCGCTGGAAACACCATATATTTT.

The genes are TRBV30 and TRBJ2-5; the match to TRBD2 covers 10 bases. The V gene's germline CDR1 is GTSNPN and CDR2 SVGIG (reference sequence). The CDR3 extends over 14 amino acids. V was pared by 0 bases and J by 5 bases, with 3 bases of the junction left unmatched. The CDR3 sequence is CAWSVELAGETQYF. CDR3 DNA sequence: TGTGCCTGGAGTGTTGAACTAGCGGGGGAGACCCAGTACTTC. Full variable domain (missing parts from reference TRBV30 and TRBJ2-5): SQTIHQWPATLVQPVGSPLSLECTVEGTSNPNLYWYRQAAGRGLQLLFYSVGIGQISSEVPQNLSASRPQDRQFILSSKKLLLSDSGFYLCAWSVELAGETQYFGPGTRLLVL.

This chain uses TRBV25-1 with TRBJ1-2; D may be TRBD1 (6 bases). The CDR3 extends over 12 amino acids. The germline gives CDR1 MGHDK, CDR2 SYGVNS. The germline V and J ends were trimmed by 8 bases and 2 bases, with 9 bases remaining between them. The CDR3 DNA follows: TGTGCCAGCCAGGGGTGGAACTATGGCTACACCTTC. Protein sequence: CASQGWNYGYTF.

This clone was counted between two and nine times. The chain employs TRBV7-9 and TRBJ2-6, with 8 bases matching TRBD1. Unmatched junction bases numbered 7, after V lost 3 bases and J lost 0 bases. In germline, CDR1 is SEHNR, CDR2 FQNEAQ (reference sequence). The CDR3 has 18 residues. The CDR3 sequence: CASSFTGTGPSGANVLTF. CDR3 DNA: TGTGCCAGCAGCTTCACCGGGACAGGACCCTCTGGGGCCAACGTCCTGACTTTC.

V and J are TRBV29-1 and TRBJ2-3, with TRBD2 matching over 8 bases. Germline V gene data show CDR1 as SQVTM and CDR2 as ANQGSEA. This CDR3 comprises 16 residues. Losses at the gene ends were 1 base for V and 2 bases for J; bases not matched to a gene: 8. The CDR3, as DNA: TGCAGCGTTGAAGGTACCAGAGCGGGAGACACAGATACGCAGTATTTT. This codes for CSVEGTRAGDTDTQYF.

The CDR3 coding sequence is TGTGCCAGGACAGGGGGTTCGAATGAGCAGTTCTTC. Amino acid sequence: CARTGGSNEQFF. The chain couples TRBV27 to TRBJ2-1, with 9 positions matching TRBD1. V lost 9 bases to trimming and J lost 7 bases; unmatched junction nucleotides: 4. CDR3 length equals 12 residues. The germline V gene encodes CDR1 MNHEY and CDR2 SMNVEV (reference sequence).

This clone was seen only a few times. This chain connects TRBV30 to TRBJ2-6; D uncertain. This CDR3 region has 15 residues. Per the germline V gene, CDR1 is GTSNPN and CDR2 is SVGIG (reference sequence). Trimming took 2 bases from V and 5 from J, leaving 13 bases between them. CDR3 in amino acids: CAWSSDGLWANVLTF. The CDR3 DNA sequence: TGTGCCTGGAGTTCGGACGGGCTTTGGGCCAACGTCCTGACTTTC.

The rearrangement uses TRBV29-1 and TRBJ2-2, with D unclear. Germline values: CDR1 SQVTM, CDR2 ANQGSEA. CDR3 length: 13 amino acids. V lost 3 bases, J lost 1 base, and 6 bases lay in between. The CDR3 protein is CSVDRQNTGELFF. The CDR3 coding sequence is TGCAGCGTTGACAGACAGAACACCGGGGAGCTGTTTTTT.

The chain couples TRBV28 to TRBJ2-1; D uncertain. The germline V gene encodes CDR1 MDHEN and CDR2 SYDVKM. This CDR3 has 14 amino acids. V was cut by 11 bases and J by 11 bases, with 25 bases left in between. The CDR3 protein is CARTFLIPQKKQFF. The CDR3 DNA reads as TGTGCCCGGACGTTCTTAATACCCCAGAAGAAGCAGTTCTTC. The variable domain in full, with the rest retrieved from reference TRBV28 and TRBJ2-1, is DVKVTQSSRYLVKRTGEKVFLECVQDMDHENMFWYRQDPGLGLRLIYFSYDVKMKEKGDIPEGYSVSREKKERFSLILESASTNQTSMYLCARTFLIPQKKQFFGPGTRLTVL.

V is TRBV25-1 and J is TRBJ2-6; no definite D call. V was cut by 2 bases and J by 0 bases, with 5 bases left in between. Germline-derived CDR1 and CDR2 are MGHDK and SYGVNS. There are 15 residues in the CDR3. The CDR3 DNA reads TGTGCCAGCAGTGAACGGAGCTCTGGGGCCAACGTCCTGACTTTC. Residues: CASSERSSGANVLTF. The variable domain in full, with the rest retrieved from reference TRBV25-1 and TRBJ2-6, is EADIYQTPRYLVIGTGKKITLECSQTMGHDKMYWYQQDPGMELHLIHYSYGVNSTEKGDLSSESTVSRIRTEHFPLTLESARPSHTSQYLCASSERSSGANVLTFGAGSRLTVL.

The V and J genes are TRBV30 and TRBJ2-7, with D possibly TRBD1 on 5 matching bases. Trimming pared 0 bases from V and 4 bases from J, leaving 13 bases between. Germline loops: CDR1 GTSNPN, CDR2 SVGIG (reference sequence). The CDR3 extends over 14 amino acids. This CDR3 is CAWSVPATAYEQYF. CDR3 nucleotide sequence: TGTGCCTGGAGTGTACCCGCGACAGCATACGAGCAGTACTTC.

The V gene is TRBV9, the J gene TRBJ2-7; TRBD1 matches at 7 bases. With V trimmed by 3 bases and J by 5 bases, 5 bases remained unmatched. This CDR3 is 13 amino acids long. CDR1 SGDLS and CDR2 YYNGEE come from the germline V gene. The CDR3 here is CASSARTGNEQYF. CDR3 in DNA: TGTGCCAGCAGCGCCCGGACAGGAAACGAGCAGTACTTC. The full variable domain, its missing parts supplied by reference TRBV9 and TRBJ2-7, is DSGVTQTPKHLITATGQRVTLRCSPRSGDLSVYWYQQSLDQGLQFLIQYYNGEERAKGNILERFSAQQFPDLHSELNLSSLELGDSALYFCASSARTGNEQYFGPGTRLTVT.

The V and J genes are TRBV7-2 and TRBJ2-7; D remains unclear. This CDR3 comprises 11 residues. V gave up 2 bases and J gave up 7 bases, with 6 bases separating them. The V gene's germline CDR1 is SGHTA and CDR2 FQGNSA. CDR3 residues: CASSLLREQYF. The DNA of the CDR3 is TGTGCCAGCAGCTTATTACGTGAGCAGTACTTC.

The rearrangement links TRBV21-1 to TRBJ2-1. TRBV21-1 is a pseudogene locus. The CDR3 has 18 residues. In DNA form, the CDR3 reads TGTGCCAGCAGCAAAGCGCTTTCTCGGGCACTGCGAGAGGATGAGCAGTTCTTC. Amino acid sequence: CASSKALSRALREDEQFF.

The chain uses TRBV5-4 and TRBJ2-7, with 7 positions matching TRBD1. After removal of 3 bases from V and 0 bases from J, the junction contained 6 bases not matched to a gene. The germline V gene encodes CDR1 SGHNT and CDR2 YYREEE (reference sequence). This CDR3 has 15 residues. CDR3 sequence reads: CASSSPDRISYEQYF. DNA of the CDR3: TGTGCCAGCAGCTCCCCGGACAGGATCTCCTACGAGCAGTACTTC.

V is TRBV27 and J is TRBJ2-6, with D possibly TRBD1 on 6 matching bases. The CDR3 has 15 residues. The germline V gene encodes CDR1 MNHEY and CDR2 SMNVEV (reference sequence). V was cut by 6 bases and J by 0 bases, with 9 bases left in between. CDR3 region: CASRDSDSGANVLTF. Written as DNA, the CDR3 is TGTGCCAGCAGGGACAGTGACTCTGGGGCCAACGTCCTGACTTTC.

The gene calls are TRBV4-3 and TRBJ2-3; the D call may be TRBD1 or TRBD2 (6 bases each). The CDR3 runs to 13 residues. Trimming took 0 bases from V and 9 from J, leaving 10 bases between them. Germline lookup yields CDR1 LGHNA and CDR2 YSLEER. For the CDR3, the DNA is TGCGCCAGCAGCCAAGATCGAGGGGGGACGCAGTATTTT. Amino acid sequence: CASSQDRGGTQYF.

This clone was detected only once. The chain uses TRBV9 and TRBJ2-3; a possible D gene is TRBD2 (6 bases). Deletions cut 0 bases from V and 11 bases from J, with 22 bases between. The CDR3 is 16 residues long. Germline CDR1 and CDR2: SGDLS and YYNGEE. The CDR3 nucleotides are TGTGCCAGCAGCGTAGGTCAGGGAAGGGCCACGGGAGAGCAGTATTTT. It codes for CASSVGQGRATGEQYF.

J is TRBJ1-1 and V is TRBV29-1; D remains unclear. V was shortened by 8 bases and J by 1 base, with 17 bases between the two germline ends. CDR3 length: 14 amino acids. The germline V gene encodes CDR1 SQVTM and CDR2 ANQGSEA. The CDR3 DNA sequence: TGCAGCTCACGGCAGCTCAACCCGAACACTGAAGCTTTCTTT. It yields the protein CSSRQLNPNTEAFF.

The V gene is TRBV7-2, the J gene TRBJ1-6; no reliable D call. The CDR3 extends over 17 amino acids. Germline-derived CDR1 and CDR2 are SGHTA and FQGNSA. Trimming stripped 3 bases from V and 0 bases from J, with 12 bases between. CDR3 region: CASSFQAGFSYNSPLHF. CDR3 DNA: TGTGCCAGCAGCTTCCAAGCGGGATTCTCCTATAATTCACCCCTCCACTTT.

This clone has more than one count but fewer than ten. The chain combines TRBV23-1 with TRBJ1-1; a weak D match, TRBD1 (5 bases). TRBV23-1 counts as an open reading frame of uncertain function. The CDR3 sequence is 13 residues long. Trimming cost V 4 bases and J 1 base, with 7 bases left between them. The CDR3 sequence: CASSPQGNTEAFF. The CDR3 coding sequence is TGCGCCAGCAGTCCTCAGGGGAACACTGAAGCTTTCTTT.

The chain has TRBV10-2 and TRBJ2-3; 13 bases fit TRBD2. The V gene end was trimmed by 8 bases and the J gene end by 2 bases; junction bases not matched to a gene: 4. CDR3 size: 15 residues. Germline lookup yields CDR1 WSHSY and CDR2 SAAADI. CDR3 loop: CASLLAGGYTDTQYF. CDR3 nucleotide sequence: TGCGCCAGCCTACTAGCGGGAGGGTACACAGATACGCAGTATTTT.